This T cell receptor (beta chain) was observed in a study of blood T cell repertoires in COVID-19. Across the whole study: Both acute and convalescent COVID-19 samples were obtained from the United States, Italy and Spain.

Remarks on this clone: An end of the junction differs from the germline gene, which may be a read error.

Measured with immunoSEQ multiplex PCR; TCRdb has only the in-frame clones, and not every one. In the table there are over 200,000 clones, roughly 90% of which are singletons. Seattle enrolled patients during active infection and tracked them longitudinally. The CDR3 consists of 13 residues. CDR1 is ENHRY and CDR2 is SYGVKD in the germline V gene. This sequence originates from a man in his sixties with COVID-19, enrolled during active disease. Sequencing used peripheral blood. The chain recombines TRBV10-3 with TRBJ1-3; the match to TRBD1 covers 7 bases. CDR3 DNA sequence: TGTGCCGTCAGTACAGGGGCTGGAAACACCATATATTTT. Protein sequence: CAVSTGAGNTIYF.